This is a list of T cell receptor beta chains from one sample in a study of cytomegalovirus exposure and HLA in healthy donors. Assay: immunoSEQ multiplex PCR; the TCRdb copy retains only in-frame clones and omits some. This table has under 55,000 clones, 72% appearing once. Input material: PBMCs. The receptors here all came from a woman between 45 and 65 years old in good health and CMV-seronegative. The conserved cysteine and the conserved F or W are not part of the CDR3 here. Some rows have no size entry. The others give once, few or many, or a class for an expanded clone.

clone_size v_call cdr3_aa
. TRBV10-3 AISESRGLNTEAF
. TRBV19 ASSVMLGHTEAF
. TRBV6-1 ASMRGTSGYNEQF
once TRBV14 ASSPGGAGYT
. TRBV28 ASSLDTPYEQY
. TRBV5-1 ASSGSGLGYGYT
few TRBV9 ASSALTGSTGELF
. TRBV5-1 ASSPGPGLAGDEQF
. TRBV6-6 ASSYPPDTNYGYT
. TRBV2 ASSPREALGTEAF
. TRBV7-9 ASSLLAGTEAF
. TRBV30 AGGHPLSYGYT
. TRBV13 ASSLQGAVTDTQY
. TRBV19 ASSSGGRVITGELF
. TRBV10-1 ASSDPAAGTDTQY
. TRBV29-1 SVEPRGSDEQF
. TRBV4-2 ASSQDGEGPLH
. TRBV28 ASSPLQGWNTEAF
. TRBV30 AWSDPGRGYGYT
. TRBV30 AWSVGDDYEQY
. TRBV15 ATSTSTTRYYNEQF
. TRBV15 ATSWDRSYEQY
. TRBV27 ASSPGSGGPPREQF
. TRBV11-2 ASSLIQGFQGSTQY
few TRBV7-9 ASGGEASTDTQY
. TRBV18 ASSPPEGTLSGNTIY
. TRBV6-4 ASSDTTPRTGWNTIY
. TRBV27 ASSLLPGQGAYNEQF
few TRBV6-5 ASRGSSGELF
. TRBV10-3 AIRGTDPNTEAF
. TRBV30 AWLLQGQETQY
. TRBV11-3 ASSQGGEMDTQY
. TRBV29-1 SVSLAQLTSSYEQY
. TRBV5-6 ASRPTGGGYT
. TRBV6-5 ASSYSQAYGYGYT
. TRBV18 ASSPTAIYEQY
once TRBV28 ASSTVAVEGDTQY
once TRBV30 AWSVSGSGELF
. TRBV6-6 ASSYEGGTGELF
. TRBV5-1 ASSLRVAGTDTQY
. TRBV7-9 ASSLAPGVDTQY